Listed here are 4 T cell receptor beta chains from one sample, sequenced in a study of long-term antiretroviral therapy in people with HIV. Researchers ran immunoSEQ v3.0 at survey level. The protocol was immunoSEQ multiplex PCR, while the TCRdb copy is restricted to in-frame clones and leaves out a portion. This table has 10,000 to 15,000 clones, roughly nine tenths appearing once. The sequencing here drew on unsorted PBMCs, taken 2.1 years after starting antiretroviral therapy. The receptors were sampled from a woman aged 40 to 50 with HIV.

This chain connects TRBV7-9 to TRBJ2-2, with D possibly matching TRBD2 (6 bases). Looked up from germline, CDR1 is SEHNR and CDR2 is FQNEAQ (reference sequence). The CDR3 extends over 13 amino acids. V was pared by 6 bases and J by 13 bases, with 18 bases between. The CDR3 loop reads CASSPPGGDVLFF. CDR3 nucleotide sequence: TGTGCCAGCAGTCCCCCTGGCGGGGATGTGCTGTTTTTT. Looking up the rest from reference TRBV7-9 and TRBJ2-2 gives the full variable domain: DTGVSQNPRHKITKRGQNVTFRCDPISEHNRLYWYRQTLGQGPEFLTYFQNEAQLEKSRLLSDRFSAERPKGSFSTLEIQRTEQGDSAMYLCASSPPGGDVLFFGEGSRLTVL.

The V gene is TRBV5-6, the J gene TRBJ1-6; D perhaps matches TRBD1 (5 bases). The CDR3 loop spans 17 amino acids. In germline, CDR1 is SGHDT, CDR2 YYEEEE. Deletions cut 4 bases from V and 0 bases from J, with 14 bases between. CDR3 in DNA: TGTGCCAGCAGCCAAGGTGGGGGTTTCTCCTATAATTCACCCCTCCACTTT. Its translation: CASSQGGGFSYNSPLHF. Looking up the rest from reference TRBV5-6 and TRBJ1-6 gives the full variable domain: DAGVTQSPTHLIKTRGQQVTLRCSPKSGHDTVSWYQQALGQGPQFIFQYYEEEERQRGNFPDRFSGHQFPNYSSELNVNALLLGDSALYLCASSQGGGFSYNSPLHFGNGTRLTVT.

The rearrangement joins TRBV4-3 to TRBJ1-1, with D unclear. The CDR3 totals 15 residues. V was pared by 0 bases and J by 3 bases, with 11 bases between. CDR1 and CDR2 (germline): LGHNA, YSLEER. The CDR3, as DNA: TGCGCCAGCAGCCAAGAATACAACCCACACACTGAAGCTTTCTTT. Translating gives CASSQEYNPHTEAFF.

The sample holds one count of this clone. This chain joins TRBV11-3 and TRBJ2-7; TRBD2 aligns across 13 bases. This CDR3 spans 16 amino acids. V shed 5 bases, J shed 5 bases, and the junction held 9 bases outside the gene matches. Per germline, CDR1 SGHNT and CDR2 YENEEA. As DNA, the CDR3 is TGTGCCAGCAGCCCTAGGACTAGCGGGGGTGTCCACGAGCAGTACTTC. The encoded protein is CASSPRTSGGVHEQYF.